The 5 T cell receptor beta chains in this list originate from one sample, sequenced in a study of shared clonotypes between healthy human individuals (dated by TCRdb to the early 2020s). Library construction relied on the immunoSEQ multiplex PCR assay. Not all clones reach the TCRdb copy of this immuneACCESS table, which keeps in-frame sequences only. Checked studies attribute under half of the gap to unresolved V genes and leave the rest unexplained. The sample table lists over 2 million clones, roughly 92% of them with a count of one. The ten most abundant clones make up 0.3% to 0.4% of the sample. Sequenced: naive CD4+ T cells from PBMCs. The cell subset or site label for this specimen denotes: CD45RA+ positively selected. These receptors were obtained from a man between 18 and 35 years old in good health. Some clones in this sample may be carry-over from other donors' samples.

DNA of the CDR3: TGTGCCAGCAGCTTATCCGGGGGCGTCGCTAATGAAAAACTGTTTTTT. Translation: CASSLSGGVANEKLFF. This chain uses TRBV13 with TRBJ1-4; a weak D match, TRBD1 (6 bases). V was shortened by 2 bases and J by 3 bases, with 13 bases between the two germline ends. Germline loops: CDR1 PRHDT, CDR2 FYEKMQ (reference sequence). The CDR3 is 16 residues long.

The chain uses TRBV28 and TRBJ1-5; no clear D gene. With 3 bases removed from V and 0 bases from J, the gap between germline ends came to 12 bases. Germline-derived CDR1 and CDR2 are MDHEN and SYDVKM. The CDR3 covers 16 residues. As DNA, the CDR3 is TGTGCCAGCAGTTTCGGGGATTGGTATAGCAATCAGCCCCAGCATTTT. Its protein is CASSFGDWYSNQPQHF.

The chain carries TRBV30 and TRBJ1-5; D is unresolved. The CDR3 contains 12 residues. The germline V gene has CDR1 GTSNPN and CDR2 SVGIG (reference sequence). With 1 base removed from V and 5 bases from J, the gap between germline ends came to 6 bases. The CDR3 is CAWSGLYQPQHF. CDR3 coding DNA: TGTGCCTGGAGTGGTCTGTATCAGCCCCAGCATTTT.

In DNA, the CDR3 is TGTGCCAGCAGTGCTTCAGGGGGCGCGGGTCAGCCCCAGCATTTT. It specifies CASSASGGAGQPQHF. V is TRBV25-1 and J is TRBJ1-5; 8 nucleotides line up with TRBD1. The CDR3 sequence is 15 residues long. Germline CDR1 is MGHDK and CDR2 is SYGVNS. V dropped 4 bases and J dropped 6; count of bases not matched to a gene: 8.

The chain couples TRBV11-2 to TRBJ2-7; D may match TRBD1 or TRBD2 (5 bases each). Per germline, CDR1 SGHAT and CDR2 FQNNGV. Trimming took off 0 bases at V and 6 bases at J, with 6 bases between the two ends. The CDR3 has 12 residues. The CDR3 region has the DNA TGTGCCAGCAGCTTAGAAGGGACCGAGCAGTACTTC. Encoded protein: CASSLEGTEQYF.